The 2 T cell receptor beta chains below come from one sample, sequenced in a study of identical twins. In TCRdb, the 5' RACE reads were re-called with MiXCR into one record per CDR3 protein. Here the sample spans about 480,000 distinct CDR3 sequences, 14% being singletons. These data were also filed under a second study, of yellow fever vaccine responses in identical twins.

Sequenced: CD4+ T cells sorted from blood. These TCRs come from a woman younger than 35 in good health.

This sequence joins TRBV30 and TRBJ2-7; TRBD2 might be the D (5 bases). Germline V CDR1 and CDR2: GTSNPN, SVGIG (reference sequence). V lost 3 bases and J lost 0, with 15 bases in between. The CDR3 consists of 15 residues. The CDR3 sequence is CAWRPLTGSSYEQYF. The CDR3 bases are TGTGCCTGGAGGCCCCTGACTGGGAGCTCCTACGAGCAGTACTTC.

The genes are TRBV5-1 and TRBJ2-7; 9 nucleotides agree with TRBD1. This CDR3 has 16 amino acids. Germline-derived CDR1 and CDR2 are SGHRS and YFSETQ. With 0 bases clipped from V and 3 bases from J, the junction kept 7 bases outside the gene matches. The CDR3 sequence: CASSLAAGQGFYEQYF. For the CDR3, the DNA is TGCGCCAGCAGCTTGGCCGCAGGACAGGGGTTCTACGAGCAGTACTTC.